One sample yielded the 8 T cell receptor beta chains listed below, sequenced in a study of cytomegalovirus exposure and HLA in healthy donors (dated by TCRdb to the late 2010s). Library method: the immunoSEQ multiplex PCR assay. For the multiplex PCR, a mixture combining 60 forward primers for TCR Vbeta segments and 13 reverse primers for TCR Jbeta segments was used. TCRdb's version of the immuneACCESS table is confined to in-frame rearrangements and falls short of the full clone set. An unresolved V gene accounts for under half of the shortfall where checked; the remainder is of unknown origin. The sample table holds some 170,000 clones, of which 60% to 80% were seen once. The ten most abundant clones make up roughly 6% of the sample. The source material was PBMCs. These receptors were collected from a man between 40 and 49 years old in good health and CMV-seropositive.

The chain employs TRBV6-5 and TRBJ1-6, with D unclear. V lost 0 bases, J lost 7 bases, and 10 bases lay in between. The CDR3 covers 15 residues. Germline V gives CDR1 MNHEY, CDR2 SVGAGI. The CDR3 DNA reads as TGTGCCAGCAGTTACTCGAGACGGGAAAATTCACCCCTCCACTTT. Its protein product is CASSYSRRENSPLHF.

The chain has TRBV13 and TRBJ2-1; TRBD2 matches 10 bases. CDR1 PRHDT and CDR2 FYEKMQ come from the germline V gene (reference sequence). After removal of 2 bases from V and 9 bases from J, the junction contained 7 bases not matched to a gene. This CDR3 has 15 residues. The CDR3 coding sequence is TGTGCCAGCAGCTTAAGCGGGAGGGCCATCGGTGAGCAGTTCTTC. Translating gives CASSLSGRAIGEQFF. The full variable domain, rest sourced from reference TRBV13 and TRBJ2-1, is AAGVIQSPRHLIKEKRETATLKCYPIPRHDTVYWYQQGPGQDPQFLISFYEKMQSDKGSIPDRFSAQQFSDYHSELNMSSLELGDSALYFCASSLSGRAIGEQFFGPGTRLTVL.

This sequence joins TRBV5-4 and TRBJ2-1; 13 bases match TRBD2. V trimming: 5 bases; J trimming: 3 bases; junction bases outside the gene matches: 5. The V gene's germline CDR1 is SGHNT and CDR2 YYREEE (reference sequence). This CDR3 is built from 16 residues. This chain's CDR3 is CASSRTSGSIYNEQFF. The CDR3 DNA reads TGTGCCAGCAGTCGGACTAGCGGGAGCATCTACAATGAGCAGTTCTTC.

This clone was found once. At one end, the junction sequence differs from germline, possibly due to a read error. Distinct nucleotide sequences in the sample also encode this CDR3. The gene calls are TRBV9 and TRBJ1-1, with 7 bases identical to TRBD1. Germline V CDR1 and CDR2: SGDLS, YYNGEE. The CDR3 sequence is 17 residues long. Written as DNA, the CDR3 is TGTGCCAGCAGCTTCGGACTACCGCAGGGGGACGGAACTGAGGCTTTCTTT. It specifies CASSFGLPQGDGTEAFF.

CDR3 loop: CASGTVAGITYNEQFF. CDR3 sequence (DNA): TGTGCCAGCGGCACCGTAGCGGGTATTACCTACAATGAGCAGTTCTTC. The chain combines TRBV7-9 with TRBJ2-1; TRBD2 matches at 7 bases. Germline trimming cut 8 bases from V and 2 bases from J; bases unmatched to any gene: 12. Germline-derived CDR1 and CDR2 are SEHNR and FQNEAQ (reference sequence). The CDR3 loop spans 16 amino acids.

The CDR3 DNA sequence: TGTGCCAGCAGGACGGGGGATGAGCAGTTCTTC. Encoded protein: CASRTGDEQFF. The chain joins TRBV7-8 to TRBJ2-1; weak D call: TRBD2 (6 bases). V dropped 6 bases and J dropped 8 bases, with 8 bases sitting between them. The V gene's germline CDR1 is SGHVS and CDR2 FQNEAQ. The CDR3 runs 11 residues.

CDR3 residues: CASSRGNRPYNEQFF. For the CDR3, the DNA is TGTGCCAGCAGTCGGGGAAATAGACCCTACAATGAGCAGTTCTTC. The chain links TRBV6-5 to TRBJ2-1, with D maybe TRBD2 (5 bases). CDR1 is MNHEY and CDR2 is SVGAGI in the germline V gene. Deletions cut 5 bases from V and 2 bases from J, with 13 bases between. The CDR3 sequence is 15 residues long.

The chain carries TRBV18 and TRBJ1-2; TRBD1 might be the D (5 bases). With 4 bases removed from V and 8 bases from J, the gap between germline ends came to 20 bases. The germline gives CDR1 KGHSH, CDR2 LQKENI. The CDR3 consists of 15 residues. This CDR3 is CASSLTRGSGPGYTF. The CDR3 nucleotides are TGTGCCAGCTCACTTACCCGGGGCAGCGGGCCCGGCTACACCTTC. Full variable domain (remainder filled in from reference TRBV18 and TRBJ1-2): NAGVMQNPRHLVRRRGQEARLRCSPMKGHSHVYWYRQLPEEGLKFMVYLQKENIIDESGMPKERFSAEFPKEGPSILRIQQVVRGDSAAYFCASSLTRGSGPGYTFGSGTRLTVV.